The present entry profiles one TCR beta chain with its context. These data come from a study of blood T cell repertoires in COVID-19. CDR3 length equals 14 residues. V dropped 8 bases and J dropped 5; count of bases not matched to a gene: 10. Germline V gives CDR1 MDHEN, CDR2 SYDVKM. Assay used: immunoSEQ multiplex PCR; TCRdb lists only in-frame clones, some missing. Altogether a few hundred thousand clones are present, 85% to 90% being singletons, with the ten largest covering about 1%. Input material: PBMCs or T cells enriched from blood (not recorded which). This chain links TRBV28 with TRBJ1-1, with 8 nucleotides matching TRBD1. The source is a man aged 18 to 29 who had recovered from COVID-19. The CDR3 loop reads CASALQTGGTEAFF. The CDR3 DNA follows: TGTGCCAGCGCACTTCAAACAGGGGGGACTGAAGCTTTCTTT. The full variable domain, rest sourced from reference TRBV28 and TRBJ1-1, is DVKVTQSSRYLVKRTGEKVFLECVQDMDHENMFWYRQDPGLGLRLIYFSYDVKMKEKGDIPEGYSVSREKKERFSLILESASTNQTSMYLCASALQTGGTEAFFGQGTRLTVV.